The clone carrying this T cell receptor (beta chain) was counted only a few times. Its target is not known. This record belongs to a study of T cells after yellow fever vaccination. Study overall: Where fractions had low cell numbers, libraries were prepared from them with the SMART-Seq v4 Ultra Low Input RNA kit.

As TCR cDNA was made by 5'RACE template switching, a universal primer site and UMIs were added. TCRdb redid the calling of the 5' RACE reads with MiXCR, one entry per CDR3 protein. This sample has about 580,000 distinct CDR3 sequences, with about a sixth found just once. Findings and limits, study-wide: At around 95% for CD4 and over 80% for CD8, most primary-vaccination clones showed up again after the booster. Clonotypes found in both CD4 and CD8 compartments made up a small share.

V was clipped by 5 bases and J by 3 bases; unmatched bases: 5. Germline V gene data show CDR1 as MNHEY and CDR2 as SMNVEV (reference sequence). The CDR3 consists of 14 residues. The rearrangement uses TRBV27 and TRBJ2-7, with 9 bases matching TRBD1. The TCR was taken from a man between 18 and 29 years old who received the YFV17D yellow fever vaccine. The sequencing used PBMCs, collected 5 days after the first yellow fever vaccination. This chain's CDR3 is CASSRYRGLYEQYF. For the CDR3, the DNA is TGTGCCAGCAGTCGGTACAGGGGGCTCTACGAGCAGTACTTC.